This T cell receptor beta chain was sequenced in a study of OX40 agonist ivuxolimab in advanced cancers. Study summary: Hepatocellular carcinoma, melanoma, renal cell or head and neck cancer was diagnosed in the dose-escalation patients. Checkpoint inhibitors had been given previously to 40% of patients.

Germline-derived CDR1 and CDR2 are SNHLY and FYNNEI. The CDR3 covers 13 residues. Deletions cut 8 bases from V and 6 bases from J, with 13 bases between. Exclusion applied to patients with autoimmune disease history or systemic immunosuppression. Measured with immunoSEQ multiplex PCR; TCRdb has only the in-frame clones, and not every one. The sample includes 70,000 to 80,000 clones, around 87% seen only once; the top ten take less than 1%. The sample was CD4+ or CD8+ T cells sorted from blood, taken in a trial of the OX40 agonist ivuxolimab. The TCR sequence derives from an adult with an advanced solid tumor such as melanoma, head and neck, liver or kidney cancer. The chain links TRBV2 to TRBJ2-2; unclear D gene. For the CDR3, the DNA is TGTGCCAGCCAAGAACAGAGGTCCGGGGAGCTGTTTTTT. It is translated as CASQEQRSGELFF.